A selection of T cell receptor beta chains follows, all from one sample in a study of blood T cell repertoires in COVID-19. Sequencing used immunoSEQ multiplex PCR; TCRdb keeps in-frame clones, though not all of them. The sample has tens of thousands of clones; 89% are singletons. Sequenced sample: peripheral blood. These receptors were taken from a man in his fifties or sixties with COVID-19, enrolled during active disease. Each CDR3 is given with its conserved first and last residue.

TRBJ1-1	TRBV7-9	12	CASSPRSIEAFF
TRBJ1-2	TRBV9	15	CASSVASTGTGGYTF
TRBJ2-5	TRBV19	14	CASQDWFHRETQYF
TRBJ2-3	TRBV6-5	15	CASRKGLGGTDTQYF
TRBJ2-1	TRBV28	16	CASSSIRQGLYNEQFF
TRBJ1-4	TRBV4-1	14	CASSLDRRGEKLFF
TRBJ1-1	TRBV18	14	CASSPVGVNTEAFF
TRBJ2-6	TRBV19	17	CASSIGFWPGGANVLTF
TRBJ1-1	TRBV29-1	14	CSVEVHRGPTEAFF
TRBJ2-1	TRBV5-1	13	CASSLGDSNEQFF
TRBJ2-7	TRBV3-1/TRBV3-2	13	CASSPRDSYEQYF
TRBJ1-2	TRBV5-1	16	CASSPGHAMLNYGYTF
TRBJ1-1	TRBV5-4	14	CASRGDRGSAEAFF
TRBJ2-1	TRBV5-1	15	CASSTGQGYYDEQFF
TRBJ2-1	TRBV2	14	CASTYLSSGKGQFF
TRBJ2-1	TRBV5-6	11	CASSFRYEQFF
TRBJ1-1	TRBV6-5	14	CASSYDQGLTEAFF
TRBJ1-6	TRBV2	13	CASPGTGDSPLHF
TRBJ2-4	TRBV6-5	15	CASSPGTSGENIQYF
TRBJ1-5	TRBV30	14	CAWSADRAGQPQHF
TRBJ2-1	TRBV30	14	CAWSAGGPYNEQFF
TRBJ1-5	TRBV10-2	15	CASSESTGDNQPQHF
TRBJ1-1	TRBV5-1	13	CASSFSVNTEAFF
TRBJ2-1	TRBV7-3	13	CASSSDLAEEQFF
TRBJ2-5	TRBV11-2	15	CASSLSGLAGETQYF
TRBJ2-5	TRBV21-1	17	CASSKRGGGAELETQYF
TRBJ2-3	TRBV6-5	11	CASRSVDTQYF
TRBJ1-2	TRBV6-6	13	CASSYDRGNGYTF
TRBJ2-7	TRBV11-2	11	CASSETGYEYF
TRBJ2-7	TRBV6-6	14	CASAYRDRQYEQYF
TRBJ2-4	TRBV4-3	16	CASSHRAGLAKNIQYF
TRBJ2-1	TRBV4-2	16	CASSQDTSGFYNEQFF
TRBJ2-3	TRBV5-1	16	CASSNRGQTSTDTQYF
TRBJ2-2	TRBV6-5	15	CASSYSAGNTGELFF
TRBJ1-4	TRBV29-1	13	CSARTGRNEKLFF
TRBJ1-4	TRBV2	14	CASTIRDRGEKLFF
TRBJ2-1	TRBV6-5	16	CASSSLRGTSYNEQFF
TRBJ1-1	TRBV24-1	13	CATEGQGGTEAFF
TRBJ1-1	TRBV27	13	CASSPMGAAEAFF
TRBJ2-1	TRBV5-1	17	CASSLGRSGQVKSEQFF
TRBJ1-3	TRBV7-9	14	CASLDRGRGNTIYF
TRBJ1-6	TRBV28	18	CASSRWGGGASYNSPLHF
TRBJ1-2	TRBV18	16	CASSPGTLRANYGYTF
TRBJ2-7	TRBV28	15	CASSLGAAGAYEQYF
TRBJ1-2	TRBV19	16	CASREGTGEENYGYTF
TRBJ1-1	TRBV5-5	15	CASSLGDRHASEAFF
TRBJ1-5	TRBV2	14	CASSDRTAYQPQHF
TRBJ2-5	TRBV5-1	15	CASSLAGGYQETQYF
TRBJ2-7	TRBV12-5	13	CASGEDRVYEQYF
TRBJ2-3	TRBV18	18	CASSPIAGGSPSTDTQYF
TRBJ2-2	TRBV6-5	15	CASSRLAGNTGELFF
TRBJ1-2	TRBV6-5	14	CASTVHDTIYGYTF
TRBJ2-2	TRBV29-1	13	CSVQGKNTGELFF